One and the same sample provided the 30 T cell receptor beta chains below, sequenced in a study of blood T cell repertoires in COVID-19. Using immunoSEQ multiplex PCR, the repertoire was profiled, and TCRdb retains in-frame clones only, with some absent. The sample records roughly 110,000 clones, just over 90% being singletons. Sequenced sample: peripheral blood. The receptors shown here come from a woman aged 30 to 39 with acute or convalescent COVID-19.

V gene TRBV6-4 combines with J gene TRBJ1-6, with unresolved D. This CDR3 is 11 amino acids long. The germline V and J ends were trimmed by 11 bases and 6 bases, with 8 bases remaining between them. Per the germline V gene, CDR1 is MRHNA and CDR2 is SNTAGT. CDR3 residues: CAGPGNSPLHF. CDR3 in DNA: TGTGCCGGCCCAGGTAATTCACCCCTCCACTTT.

This clone appeared once. The chain combines TRBV2 with TRBJ1-4, with D unresolved. The germline gives CDR1 SNHLY, CDR2 FYNNEI. The CDR3 totals 12 residues. The V end was cut by 3 bases, the J end by 11 bases, with 10 bases between. The CDR3 DNA is TGTGCCAGCAGTGAGGACCGAGGGAAACTGTTTTTT. It translates to CASSEDRGKLFF.

This chain connects TRBV28 to TRBJ1-2; D unclear. Germline CDR1 reads MDHEN; CDR2 reads SYDVKM. Trimming stripped 4 bases from V and 1 base from J, with 16 bases between. This CDR3 is built from 16 residues. CDR3 sequence: CASSSSGAHLNYGYTF. CDR3 coding DNA: TGTGCCAGCAGTTCCTCCGGTGCCCACCTTAACTATGGCTACACCTTC.

The V call is TRBV20-1, the J call TRBJ1-1; 7 bases match TRBD1. The CDR3 has 11 amino acids. V shed 3 bases and J 11 bases; nucleotides not matched to a gene: 6. Germline assignment: CDR1 DFQATT and CDR2 SNEGSKA (reference sequence). In DNA, the CDR3 is TGCAGTGCTAGGCCACAGGGGTGGGCTTTCTTT. Translating it yields CSARPQGWAFF.

V usage is TRBV6-5 and J usage is TRBJ1-2, with 11 bases aligning to TRBD1. The V segment lost 9 bases and the J segment 6 bases; nucleotides outside the gene matches: 3. The CDR3 runs to 12 residues. Germline V gene sequence: CDR1 MNHEY, CDR2 SVGAGI. The CDR3 sequence: CASEGQGDGYTF. CDR3 in DNA: TGTGCCAGTGAGGGACAGGGGGATGGCTACACCTTC.

V gene TRBV3-1 (or the pseudogene TRBV3-2) combines with J gene TRBJ1-2, with 7 positions matching TRBD1. The CDR3 sequence is 15 residues long. V was clipped by 4 bases and J by 7 bases; unmatched bases: 12. Germline-derived CDR1 and CDR2 are LGHDT and YNNKEL (reference sequence). DNA for the CDR3: TGTGCCAGCAGCCCGGCATCTGACAGGGCTCTTGGCTACACCTTC. Amino acid sequence: CASSPASDRALGYTF.

CDR3 coding DNA: TGTGCCAGCAGTACAGGGTACCCGGAGACCCAGTACTTC. It is translated as CASSTGYPETQYF. The gene calls are TRBV12-3 or TRBV12-4 and TRBJ2-5; D is possibly TRBD1 (6 bases). The CDR3 spans 13 residues. V was trimmed by 5 bases and J by 5 bases, leaving 12 bases between them.

This chain uses TRBV24-1 with TRBJ2-7, with 8 bases lining up with TRBD1. Looked up from germline, CDR1 is KGHDR and CDR2 is SFDVKD. J lost 3 bases, V lost 5 bases, and 11 bases had no gene match. The CDR3 contains 16 residues. CDR3 sequence reads: CATSGTGGTLVYEQYF. CDR3 nucleotides: TGTGCCACCAGTGGAACAGGGGGGACTTTGGTCTACGAGCAGTACTTC.

The genes are TRBV5-4 and TRBJ2-2; the D gene is possibly TRBD2 (7 bases). The CDR3 runs to 15 residues. CDR1 SGHNT and CDR2 YYREEE come from the germline V gene (reference sequence). Trimming left V 7 bases short and J 3 bases short, with 16 bases between. This CDR3 reads CASSPGGEYTGELFF. The CDR3 nucleotides read TGTGCCAGCTCCCCGGGGGGCGAGTACACCGGGGAGCTGTTTTTT.

The rearrangement joins TRBV19 to TRBJ1-1; TRBD1 aligns across 7 bases. The CDR3 has 13 amino acids. Germline CDR1 and CDR2: LNHDA and SQIVND (reference sequence). Unmatched junction bases numbered 5, after V lost 6 bases and J lost 4 bases. The CDR3 here is CASRDTGVTEAFF. The DNA of the CDR3 is TGTGCCAGTAGGGATACAGGGGTCACTGAAGCTTTCTTT.

V and J are TRBV3-1 (or the pseudogene TRBV3-2) and TRBJ1-4; D remains ambiguous. CDR3 length: 14 amino acids. V was cut by 1 base and J by 4 bases, with 7 bases left in between. CDR1 and CDR2 from the germline V gene are LGHDT and YNNKEL (reference sequence). CDR3 sequence: CASSQAGINEKLFF. The DNA for the CDR3 is TGTGCCAGCAGCCAAGCGGGGATTAATGAAAAACTGTTTTTT.

This clone was seen once. V usage is TRBV7-2 and J usage is TRBJ2-3; D not certain. The ends were cut back, 3 bases at V and 9 bases at J, with 10 bases in the middle. CDR1 and CDR2 from the germline V gene are SGHTA and FQGNSA. The CDR3 sequence is 12 residues long. The DNA of the CDR3 is TGTGCCAGCAGCTTCCCCTCGGAGACGCAGTATTTT. Translating it yields CASSFPSETQYF.

This sequence joins TRBV6-2 or TRBV6-3 and TRBJ2-7; weak D call: TRBD2 (5 bases). The ends were cut back, 2 bases at V and 9 bases at J, with 23 bases in the middle. This CDR3 region has 16 residues. Germline V gives CDR1 MNHEY, CDR2 SVGEGT. The CDR3 DNA is TGTGCCAGCAGTTACGTTTTTGGCGGACTTAACTGGTGGCAGTACTTC. Its protein is CASSYVFGGLNWWQYF.

The chain joins TRBV11-2 to TRBJ2-5; TRBD1 might be the D (5 bases). Trimming pared 5 bases from V and 1 base from J, leaving 20 bases between. The CDR3 extends over 17 amino acids. Per the germline V gene, CDR1 is SGHAT and CDR2 is FQNNGV. The CDR3 bases are TGTGCCAGCAGCCCCATCGAAGGACGACAGACCCAAGAGACCCAGTACTTC. The encoded protein is CASSPIEGRQTQETQYF.

The chain couples TRBV5-6 to TRBJ2-6; D is unclear. The CDR3 contains 16 residues. The ends were cut back, 4 bases at V and 0 bases at J, with 11 bases in the middle. Germline V CDR1 and CDR2: SGHDT, YYEEEE. In DNA form, the CDR3 reads TGTGCCAGCAGCCTGCTATGGAGCTCTGGGGCCAACGTCCTGACTTTC. Encoded protein: CASSLLWSSGANVLTF.

The chain has TRBV2 and TRBJ1-4; no clear D. This CDR3 spans 12 amino acids. The germline gives CDR1 SNHLY, CDR2 FYNNEI. Trimming removed 6 bases at V and 7 bases at J, with 9 bases between. In DNA, the CDR3 is TGTGCCAGCAGATGGAGCGGTGAAAAACTGTTTTTT. Translation gives CASRWSGEKLFF. The entire variable domain, with the rest obtained from reference TRBV2 and TRBJ1-4, is as follows: EPEVTQTPSHQVTQMGQEVILRCVPISNHLYFYWYRQILGQKVEFLVSFYNNEISEKSEIFDDQFSVERPDGSNFTLKIRSTKLEDSAMYFCASRWSGEKLFFGSGTQLSVL.

The chain uses TRBV28 and TRBJ1-5; D perhaps matches TRBD1 (5 bases). V gave up 2 bases and J gave up 1 base, with 15 bases separating them. Germline-derived CDR1 and CDR2 are MDHEN and SYDVKM. There are 17 residues in the CDR3. The CDR3 nucleotides read TGTGCCAGCAGTTTAGGGTTCAGGGTCGGGAGCAATCAGCCCCAGCATTTT. Its protein is CASSLGFRVGSNQPQHF.

The chain uses TRBV19 and TRBJ2-1; 9 bases align to TRBD2. The germline gives CDR1 LNHDA, CDR2 SQIVND (reference sequence). The trim removed 5 bases at V and 1 base at J, leaving 3 bases unmatched. The CDR3 is 15 residues long. CDR3 protein: CASSDTSGSYNEQFF. The CDR3 region has the DNA TGTGCCAGTAGTGATACTAGCGGGTCCTACAATGAGCAGTTCTTC. The variable domain in full, with the rest retrieved from reference TRBV19 and TRBJ2-1, is DGGITQSPKYLFRKEGQNVTLSCEQNLNHDAMYWYRQDPGQGLRLIYYSQIVNDFQKGDIAEGYSVSREKKESFPLTVTSAQKNPTAFYLCASSDTSGSYNEQFFGPGTRLTVL.

This chain uses TRBV5-1 with TRBJ1-2; 12 bases match TRBD1. The CDR3 runs 17 residues. Looked up from germline, CDR1 is SGHRS and CDR2 is YFSETQ. V lost 2 bases to trimming and J lost 2 bases; unmatched junction nucleotides: 7. The DNA for the CDR3 is TGCGCCAGCAGCTTCCGGGACAGGGGGCGTAACAACTATGGCTACACCTTC. Its translation: CASSFRDRGRNNYGYTF.

The chain employs TRBV5-5 and TRBJ1-2; D uncertain. The germline V gene encodes CDR1 SGHKS and CDR2 YYEKEE (reference sequence). CDR3 size: 12 residues. V lost 3 bases, J lost 8 bases, and 11 bases lay in between. CDR3 amino acids: CASSSPVGGYTF. CDR3 in DNA: TGTGCCAGCAGCTCCCCAGTGGGCGGCTACACCTTC.

The genes are TRBV6-6 and TRBJ1-2, with 8 bases aligning to TRBD1. The germline V gene has CDR1 MNHNY and CDR2 SVGAGI (reference sequence). This CDR3 spans 17 amino acids. Losses at the gene ends were 5 bases for V and 6 bases for J; bases not matched to a gene: 17. The CDR3 coding sequence is TGTGCCAGCAGTCGTACAGGGGGTTATACCGGCGGGAATGGCTACACCTTC. It specifies CASSRTGGYTGGNGYTF.

This chain uses TRBV2 with TRBJ1-6; D not resolved. This CDR3 has 12 residues. In germline, CDR1 is SNHLY, CDR2 FYNNEI. V lost 5 bases, J lost 10 bases, and 9 bases lay in between. The CDR3 here is CASSQESSPLHF. CDR3 in DNA: TGTGCCAGCAGTCAGGAAAGCTCACCCCTCCACTTT.

The chain has TRBV28 and TRBJ2-3; unclear D gene. Germline V gene sequence: CDR1 MDHEN, CDR2 SYDVKM. This CDR3 is built from 13 residues. The germline V and J ends were trimmed by 3 bases and 2 bases, with 6 bases remaining between them. CDR3 loop: CASSLGHTDTQYF. In DNA form, the CDR3 reads TGTGCCAGCAGTTTGGGCCACACAGATACGCAGTATTTT.

The chain links TRBV5-1 to TRBJ2-7; maybe TRBD2 (5 bases). Trimming cost V 0 bases and J 7 bases, with 20 bases left between them. CDR1 is SGHRS, CDR2 YFSETQ, per germline. The CDR3 totals 16 residues. The CDR3 sequence is CASSLGGVFGEKEQYF. Here the CDR3 DNA reads TGCGCCAGCAGCTTGGGGGGAGTTTTCGGGGAAAAGGAGCAGTACTTC.

The V call is TRBV4-2, the J call TRBJ2-1, with TRBD1 as a possible D gene (7 bases). V was shortened by 0 bases and J by 4 bases, with 13 bases between the two germline ends. This CDR3 spans 16 amino acids. The germline CDR1 and CDR2 sequences are LGHNA and YNFKEQ. DNA of the CDR3: TGTGCCAGCAGCCAAGAGACCAGGGGGGTATACAATGAGCAGTTCTTC. It translates to CASSQETRGVYNEQFF.

This chain links TRBV7-8 with TRBJ2-7; 7 nucleotides agree with TRBD1. CDR1 and CDR2 (germline): SGHVS, FQNEAQ. The CDR3 runs to 16 residues. Trimming took 3 bases from V and 1 from J; bases not matched to a gene: 9. In DNA, the CDR3 is TGTGCCAGCAGCTTCTCCAGGGGGAGATCTTCCTACGAGCAGTACTTC. This translates into CASSFSRGRSSYEQYF.

The chain couples TRBV30 to TRBJ2-2; 10 bases map to TRBD2. The CDR3 runs 15 residues. Germline CDR1 reads GTSNPN; CDR2 reads SVGIG (reference sequence). Unmatched junction bases numbered 7, after V lost 5 bases and J lost 4 bases. The CDR3 sequence is CAWGIAGGPTGELFF. In DNA, the CDR3 is TGTGCCTGGGGGATAGCGGGGGGACCCACCGGGGAGCTGTTTTTT.

The V and J genes are TRBV6-5 and TRBJ2-5; D possibly corresponds to TRBD1 (6 bases). The V gene's germline CDR1 is MNHEY and CDR2 SVGAGI. This CDR3 is built from 12 residues. Trimming pared 6 bases from V and 5 bases from J, leaving 10 bases between. The CDR3 protein is CASSDRFETQYF. CDR3 coding DNA: TGTGCCAGCAGCGACAGGTTCGAGACCCAGTACTTC.

V usage is TRBV9 and J usage is TRBJ1-2; TRBD1 agrees at 8 bases. The ends lost 0 bases at V and 5 bases at J; junction bases unmatched: 3. Germline assignment: CDR1 SGDLS and CDR2 YYNGEE. The CDR3 is 14 residues long. As DNA, the CDR3 is TGTGCCAGCAGCGTAGATACAGGGGGTTATGGCTACACCTTC. The encoded protein is CASSVDTGGYGYTF.

This rearrangement joins TRBV28 to TRBJ1-5, with D possibly matching TRBD1 (5 bases). Germline CDR1 and CDR2: MDHEN and SYDVKM. This CDR3 is built from 16 residues. Deletions cut 5 bases from V and 2 bases from J, with 16 bases between. CDR3 DNA sequence: TGTGCCAGCAGTACCTCCCAGGGTGTGGGCAATCAGCCCCAGCATTTT. Protein sequence: CASSTSQGVGNQPQHF. Looking up the rest from reference TRBV28 and TRBJ1-5 gives the full variable domain: DVKVTQSSRYLVKRTGEKVFLECVQDMDHENMFWYRQDPGLGLRLIYFSYDVKMKEKGDIPEGYSVSREKKERFSLILESASTNQTSMYLCASSTSQGVGNQPQHFGDGTRLSIL.